The T cell receptor beta chain under discussion was sequenced for a study of T cell responses to AZD1222 COVID-19 vaccine. TCRdb keeps only in-frame clones here, not all; method: immunoSEQ multiplex PCR. The sample has 150,000 to 200,000 clones; roughly 94% are singletons. General study results and limits: Unmutated variant regions reportedly attract nearly half of all spike-specific TCRs.

Details on this clone: Its antigen remains unknown.

The clonotype was recovered from an adult in good health. This specimen consisted of peripheral blood, obtained on day 0 of AZD1222 vaccination.

The DNA of the CDR3 is TGTGCCAGCAGTGATTCGGGTACTTATGGCTACACCTTC. Protein product: CASSDSGTYGYTF. The rearrangement joins TRBV2 to TRBJ1-2; D remains unclear. V was shortened by 3 bases and J by 5 bases, with 10 bases between the two germline ends. The CDR3 is made up of 13 amino acids. Per the germline V gene, CDR1 is SNHLY and CDR2 is FYNNEI.